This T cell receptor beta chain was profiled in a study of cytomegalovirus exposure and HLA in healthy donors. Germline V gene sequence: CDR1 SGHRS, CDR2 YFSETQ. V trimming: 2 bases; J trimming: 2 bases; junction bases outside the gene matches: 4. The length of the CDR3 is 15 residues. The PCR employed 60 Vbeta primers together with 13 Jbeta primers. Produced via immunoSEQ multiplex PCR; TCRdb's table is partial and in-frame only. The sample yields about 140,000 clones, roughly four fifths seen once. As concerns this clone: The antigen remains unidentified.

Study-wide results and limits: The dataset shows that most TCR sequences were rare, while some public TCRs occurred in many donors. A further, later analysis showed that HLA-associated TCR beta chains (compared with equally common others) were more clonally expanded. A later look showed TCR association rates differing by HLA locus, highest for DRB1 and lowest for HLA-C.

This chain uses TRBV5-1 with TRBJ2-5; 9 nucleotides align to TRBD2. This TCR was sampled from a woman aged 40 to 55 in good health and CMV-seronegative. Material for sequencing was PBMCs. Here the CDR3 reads CASSFLAGYQETQYF. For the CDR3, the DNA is TGCGCCAGCAGCTTCCTAGCGGGGTATCAAGAGACCCAGTACTTC.